The 20 T cell receptor beta chains below come from one sample, sequenced in a study of somatic mutations in cytotoxic T cells in rheumatoid arthritis. The method was immunoSEQ multiplex PCR; TCRdb's version includes in-frame clones alone and lacks a portion of them. The sample holds 9,000 to 15,000 clones, roughly four fifths seen once. The specimen sequenced was CD8+ T cells sorted from blood. Receptor source: a middle-aged woman in good health.

The V gene is TRBV12-5, the J gene TRBJ2-2; 8 nucleotides agree with TRBD1. CDR1 and CDR2 (germline): LGHNT, FRNRAP. The CDR3 loop spans 19 amino acids. The junction had 16 bases not matched to a gene; V was cut back by 7 bases and J by 0 bases. The CDR3 region is CASAWDLDRAWANTGELFF. In nucleotides, the CDR3 is TGTGCTAGTGCCTGGGACCTGGACAGGGCATGGGCGAACACCGGGGAGCTGTTTTTT.

The chain carries TRBV7-7 and TRBJ2-5; D gene uncertain. Per the germline V gene, CDR1 is SSHAT and CDR2 is FNYEAQ (reference sequence). The germline V and J ends were trimmed by 5 bases and 4 bases, with 17 bases remaining between them. The CDR3 loop spans 15 amino acids. The CDR3: CASSNKPGFRETQYF. The CDR3, as DNA: TGTGCCAGCAGCAACAAACCGGGTTTTAGAGAGACCCAGTACTTC.

V usage is TRBV10-3 and J usage is TRBJ2-7; perhaps TRBD2 as D (6 bases). Germline lookup yields CDR1 ENHRY and CDR2 SYGVKD. Trimming pared 3 bases from V and 9 bases from J, leaving 15 bases between. The CDR3 has 13 amino acids. CDR3 nucleotide sequence: TGTGCCATCAGTGAACGACCGGAGGAGGGGCAGTACGTC. This encodes CAISERPEEGQYV.

The gene calls are TRBV5-4 and TRBJ2-2, with D hard to call. Trimming took off 4 bases at V and 7 bases at J, with 8 bases between the two ends. CDR3 size: 12 residues. CDR1 is SGHNT, CDR2 YYREEE, per germline (reference sequence). The CDR3 sequence is CASSPRVGELFF. CDR3 sequence (DNA): TGTGCCAGCAGCCCCCGTGTCGGGGAGCTGTTTTTT.

V is TRBV7-6 and J is TRBJ2-1; no clear D. CDR1 SGHVS and CDR2 FNYEAQ come from the germline V gene. Trimming pared 0 bases from V and 9 bases from J, leaving 9 bases between. The CDR3 has 13 residues. The CDR3 DNA reads as TGTGCCAGCAGCTTAGCTCGGAGCGCTGAGCAGTTCTTC. Translating gives CASSLARSAEQFF.

The V and J genes are TRBV18 and TRBJ2-3; no reliable D call. V gave up 3 bases and J gave up 1 base, with 2 bases separating them. CDR1 and CDR2 (germline): KGHSH, LQKENI. The CDR3 is 12 residues long. The CDR3, as DNA: TGTGCCAGCTCACCGGGCACAGATACGCAGTATTTT. It encodes CASSPGTDTQYF. Variable domain in full (rest from reference TRBV18 and TRBJ2-3): NAGVMQNPRHLVRRRGQEARLRCSPMKGHSHVYWYRQLPEEGLKFMVYLQKENIIDESGMPKERFSAEFPKEGPSILRIQQVVRGDSAAYFCASSPGTDTQYFGPGTRLTVL.

This clone was picked up a small number of times. This chain uses TRBV5-8 with TRBJ1-5; no clear D gene. Germline CDR1 SGHTS, CDR2 YDEGEE. V was clipped by 1 base and J by 4 bases, with 15 bases between them. The CDR3 has 16 residues. As DNA, the CDR3 is TGTGCCAGCAGCTTGCCCCCGGGCTTCCGTAATCAGCCCCAGCATTTT. Translating gives CASSLPPGFRNQPQHF.

The count of this clone is one. The chain uses TRBV2 and TRBJ2-1; D is ambiguous. Trimming took 11 bases from V and 4 from J, leaving 12 bases between them. The CDR3 contains 12 residues. CDR1 SNHLY and CDR2 FYNNEI come from the germline V gene. CDR3 protein: CAFKAGYNEQFF. The CDR3 DNA reads TGTGCCTTCAAGGCAGGTTACAATGAGCAGTTCTTC.

V usage is TRBV30 and J usage is TRBJ2-7; D ambiguous. CDR3 length: 14 amino acids. CDR1 and CDR2 from the germline V gene are GTSNPN and SVGIG (reference sequence). Trimming removed 2 bases at V and 2 bases at J, with 13 bases between. The chain's CDR3 is CAWSSVSLPYEQYF. The CDR3 DNA sequence: TGTGCCTGGAGTTCGGTGAGCCTTCCCTACGAGCAGTACTTC. Supplemented by reference TRBV30 and TRBJ2-7, the full variable domain reads SQTIHQWPATLVQPVGSPLSLECTVEGTSNPNLYWYRQAAGRGLQLLFYSVGIGQISSEVPQNLSASRPQDRQFILSSKKLLLSDSGFYLCAWSSVSLPYEQYFGPGTRLTVT.

Here the CDR3 DNA reads TGTGCCAGCAGCTTGGTGACAGTGAACACTGAAGCTTTCTTT. Its protein product is CASSLVTVNTEAFF. The chain uses TRBV5-6 and TRBJ1-1; TRBD1 might be the D (5 bases). This CDR3 is built from 14 residues. Trimming removed 0 bases from V and 0 bases from J, with 6 bases in between. CDR1 and CDR2 (germline): SGHDT, YYEEEE. Full variable domain (remainder filled in from reference TRBV5-6 and TRBJ1-1): DAGVTQSPTHLIKTRGQQVTLRCSPKSGHDTVSWYQQALGQGPQFIFQYYEEEERQRGNFPDRFSGHQFPNYSSELNVNALLLGDSALYLCASSLVTVNTEAFFGQGTRLTVV.

V gene TRBV10-2 combines with J gene TRBJ2-1; either TRBD1 or TRBD2 may supply D (5 bases each). CDR3 length: 10 residues. CDR1 WSHSY and CDR2 SAAADI come from the germline V gene. The V gene lost 4 bases and the J gene lost 10 bases, with 5 bases spanning the gap. The CDR3 DNA sequence: TGCGCCAGCAGTGGGGGGGAGCAGTTCTTC. Protein: CASSGGEQFF.

V usage is TRBV11-2 and J usage is TRBJ1-5; 8 nucleotides line up with TRBD1. Germline V CDR1 and CDR2: SGHAT, FQNNGV. The ends lost 2 bases at V and 4 bases at J; junction bases unmatched: 4. The CDR3 sequence is 15 residues long. The CDR3 DNA follows: TGTGCCAGCAGCTTAACAAGGACAGGGAATCAGCCCCAGCATTTT. This sequence encodes CASSLTRTGNQPQHF.

The chain links TRBV5-1 to TRBJ2-7, with D maybe TRBD1 (6 bases). The germline V gene encodes CDR1 SGHRS and CDR2 YFSETQ. V lost 1 base and J 4 bases, leaving 21 bases between the germline ends. CDR3 length: 17 residues. The CDR3 here is CASSLTPWGPTDYEQYV. The DNA for the CDR3 is TGCGCCAGCAGCTTGACGCCTTGGGGGCCCACCGATTACGAGCAGTACGTC.

This clone showed up just a few times. The rearrangement links TRBV28 to TRBJ1-5; 10 nucleotides line up with TRBD1. There are 16 residues in the CDR3. V shed 4 bases, J shed 4 bases, and the junction held 7 bases outside the gene matches. Germline values: CDR1 MDHEN, CDR2 SYDVKM. The CDR3 DNA follows: TGTGCCAGCAGTTCCGCGGACAGGGGGGGAAATCAGCCCCAGCATTTT. Residues: CASSSADRGGNQPQHF.

The DNA for the CDR3 is TGTGCCAGCAGCGTCGCCTTTGGGGGACTCAATGAGCAGTTCTTC. Translation gives CASSVAFGGLNEQFF. The chain couples TRBV9 to TRBJ2-1, with D possibly matching TRBD2 (6 bases). Germline values: CDR1 SGDLS, CDR2 YYNGEE. V gave up 2 bases and J gave up 6 bases, with 15 bases separating them. This CDR3 contains 15 residues.

This clone was observed a few times. The chain couples TRBV28 to TRBJ1-5; 7 nucleotides line up with TRBD1. Germline lookup yields CDR1 MDHEN and CDR2 SYDVKM. CDR3 length: 15 amino acids. The trim removed 9 bases at V and 0 bases at J, leaving 8 bases unmatched. The CDR3 DNA reads as TGTGCCAGTAAATCCAGGGGGGATAGCAATCAGCCCCAGCATTTT. Protein: CASKSRGDSNQPQHF.

The rearrangement uses TRBV19 and TRBJ2-3; 16 bases align to TRBD2. CDR1 is LNHDA and CDR2 is SQIVND in the germline V gene (reference sequence). The CDR3 is 17 amino acids. With V trimmed by 4 bases and J by 5 bases, 6 bases remained unmatched. The CDR3 sequence: CASSTGLAGGPQDTQYF. CDR3 bases: TGTGCCAGTAGTACGGGACTAGCGGGAGGGCCCCAAGATACGCAGTATTTT.

The CDR3 protein is CASSGETQYF. The DNA for the CDR3 is TGTGCCAGCAGCGGCGAGACCCAGTACTTC. The rearrangement links TRBV7-6 to TRBJ2-5, with D uncertain. V lost 5 bases, J lost 5 bases, and 3 bases lay in between. The length of the CDR3 is 10 residues. The V gene's germline CDR1 is SGHVS and CDR2 FNYEAQ.

The chain has TRBV7-9 and TRBJ2-2; D is possibly TRBD2 (7 bases). Per germline, CDR1 SEHNR and CDR2 FQNEAQ (reference sequence). Trimming pared 2 bases from V and 1 base from J, leaving 11 bases between. CDR3 length: 16 amino acids. This chain's CDR3 is CASSLSGGQNTGELFF. Here the CDR3 DNA reads TGTGCCAGCAGCTTATCGGGGGGCCAGAACACCGGGGAGCTGTTTTTT.

This sequence joins TRBV19 and TRBJ2-1; 9 bases map to TRBD1. CDR1 and CDR2 (germline): LNHDA, SQIVND (reference sequence). The CDR3 is 18 amino acids. V gave up 3 bases and J gave up 2 bases; unmatched junction bases: 11. The CDR3 DNA follows: TGTGCCAGTAGTATTCCCCCGGACAGGGGACCCACCTACAATGAGCAGTTCTTC. Amino acid sequence: CASSIPPDRGPTYNEQFF.